This T cell receptor (beta chain) was documented in a study of T-cell memory formation after mild COVID-19. 5'RACE primed at constant segments yielded TCR alpha and TCR beta cDNA libraries bearing sample barcodes and UMIs. In TCRdb, the 5' RACE reads were re-called with MiXCR into one record per CDR3 protein. The sample yields about 350,000 distinct CDR3 sequences, about 13% seen once. Whole-study results and caveats: CD4/CD8 balance characterized clones contracting day 15 to 85, and CD4+ skew characterized later expanders.

This clonotype has more than one count but fewer than ten. The antigen remains undetermined. The V gene's germline CDR1 is SGHTA and CDR2 FQGNSA. The CDR3 covers 14 residues. Trimming cost V 7 bases and J 5 bases; bases outside gene matches: 8. The receptor was isolated from a young man who had mild COVID-19 (a few samples of this study predate the infection). Cell type and time point are not known. The chain is built from TRBV7-2 and TRBJ2-1; 7 nucleotides match TRBD1. The sample taken for sequencing was PBMCs or a T cell subset sorted from them (not recorded which). CDR3 bases: TGTGCCAGCAACAAAGACAGGGTCAACAATGAGCAGTTCTTC. Protein: CASNKDRVNNEQFF.